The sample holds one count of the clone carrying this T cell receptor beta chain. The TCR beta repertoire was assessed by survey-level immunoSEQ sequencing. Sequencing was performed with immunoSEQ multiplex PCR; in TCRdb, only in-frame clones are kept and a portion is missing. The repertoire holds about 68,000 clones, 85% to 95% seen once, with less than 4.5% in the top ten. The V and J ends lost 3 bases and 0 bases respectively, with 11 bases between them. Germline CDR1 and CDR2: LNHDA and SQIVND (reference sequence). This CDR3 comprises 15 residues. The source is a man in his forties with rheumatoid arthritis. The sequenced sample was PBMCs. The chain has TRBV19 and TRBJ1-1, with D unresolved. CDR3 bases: TGTGCCAGTAGTATTGCAGGCACGATGAACACTGAAGCTTTCTTT. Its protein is CASSIAGTMNTEAFF.